This T cell receptor (beta chain) was obtained from a study of blood T cell repertoires in COVID-19. Study details: Specimens from acute and convalescent COVID-19 originated in the United States, Italy and Spain. The cDNA or gDNA used as material had been derived from T cells, B-cell-depleted T cells, or PBMCs.

TCRdb's copy holds only in-frame clones and misses some; the assay was immunoSEQ multiplex PCR. The sample carries some 400,000 clones, more than 75% recorded once. This clone was seen only once. Sequencing used peripheral blood. This clonotype was sampled from a human donor with acute or convalescent COVID-19. The donor label of this sample is uncertain.

As DNA, the CDR3 is TGTGCCTGGAGGGCCCTTAGCGGGGGGGCTTTTCCGCACGAGCAGTACTTC. As protein: CAWRALSGGAFPHEQYF. The chain carries TRBV30 and TRBJ2-7; TRBD2 aligns across 11 bases. The CDR3 spans 17 residues. Germline V CDR1 and CDR2: GTSNPN, SVGIG (reference sequence). V shed 3 bases, J shed 5 bases, and the junction held 15 bases outside the gene matches.